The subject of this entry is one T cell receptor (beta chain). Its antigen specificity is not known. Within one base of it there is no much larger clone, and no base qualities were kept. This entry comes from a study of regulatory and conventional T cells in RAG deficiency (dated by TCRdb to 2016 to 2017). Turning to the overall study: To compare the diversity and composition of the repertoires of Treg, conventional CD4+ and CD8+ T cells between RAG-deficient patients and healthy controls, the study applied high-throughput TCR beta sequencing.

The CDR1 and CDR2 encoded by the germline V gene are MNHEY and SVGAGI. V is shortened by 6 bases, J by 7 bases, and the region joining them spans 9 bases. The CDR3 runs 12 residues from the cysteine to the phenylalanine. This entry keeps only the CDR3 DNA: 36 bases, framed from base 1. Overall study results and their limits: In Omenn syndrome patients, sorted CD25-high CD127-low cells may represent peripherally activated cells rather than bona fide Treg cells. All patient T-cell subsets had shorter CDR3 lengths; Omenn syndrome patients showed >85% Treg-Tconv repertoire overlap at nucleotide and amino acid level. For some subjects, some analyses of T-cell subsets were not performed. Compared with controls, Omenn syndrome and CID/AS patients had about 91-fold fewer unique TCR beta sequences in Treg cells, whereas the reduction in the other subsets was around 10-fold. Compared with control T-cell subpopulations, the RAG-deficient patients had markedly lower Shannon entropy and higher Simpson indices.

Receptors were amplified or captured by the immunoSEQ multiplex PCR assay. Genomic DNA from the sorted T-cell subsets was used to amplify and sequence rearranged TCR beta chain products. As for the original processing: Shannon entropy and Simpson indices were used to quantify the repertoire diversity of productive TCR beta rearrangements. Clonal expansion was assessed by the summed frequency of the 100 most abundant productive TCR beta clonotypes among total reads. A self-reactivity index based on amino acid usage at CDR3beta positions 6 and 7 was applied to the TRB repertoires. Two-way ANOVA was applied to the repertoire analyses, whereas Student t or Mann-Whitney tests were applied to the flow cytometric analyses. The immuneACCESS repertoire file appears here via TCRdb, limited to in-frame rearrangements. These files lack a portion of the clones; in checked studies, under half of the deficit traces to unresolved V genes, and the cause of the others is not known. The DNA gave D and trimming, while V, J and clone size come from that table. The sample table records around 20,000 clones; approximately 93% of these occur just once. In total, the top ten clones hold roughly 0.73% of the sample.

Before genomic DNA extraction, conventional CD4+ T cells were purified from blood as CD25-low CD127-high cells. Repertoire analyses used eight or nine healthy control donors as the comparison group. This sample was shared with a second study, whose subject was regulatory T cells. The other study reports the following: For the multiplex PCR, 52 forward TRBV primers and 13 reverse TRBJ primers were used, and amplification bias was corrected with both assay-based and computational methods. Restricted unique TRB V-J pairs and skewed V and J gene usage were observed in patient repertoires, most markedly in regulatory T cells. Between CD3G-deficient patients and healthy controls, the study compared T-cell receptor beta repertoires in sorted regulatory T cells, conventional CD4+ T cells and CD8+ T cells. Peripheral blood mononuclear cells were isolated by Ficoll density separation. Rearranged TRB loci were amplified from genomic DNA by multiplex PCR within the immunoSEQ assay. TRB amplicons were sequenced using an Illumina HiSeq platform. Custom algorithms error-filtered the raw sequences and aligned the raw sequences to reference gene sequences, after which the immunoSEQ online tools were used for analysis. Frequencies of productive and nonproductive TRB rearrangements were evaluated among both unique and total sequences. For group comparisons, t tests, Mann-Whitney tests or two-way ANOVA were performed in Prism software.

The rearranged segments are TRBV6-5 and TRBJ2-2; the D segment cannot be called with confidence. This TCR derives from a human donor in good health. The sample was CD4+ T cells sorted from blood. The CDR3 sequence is CASSLLRGELFF. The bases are TGTGCCAGCAGCCTTCTGCGCGGGGAGCTGTTTTTT.